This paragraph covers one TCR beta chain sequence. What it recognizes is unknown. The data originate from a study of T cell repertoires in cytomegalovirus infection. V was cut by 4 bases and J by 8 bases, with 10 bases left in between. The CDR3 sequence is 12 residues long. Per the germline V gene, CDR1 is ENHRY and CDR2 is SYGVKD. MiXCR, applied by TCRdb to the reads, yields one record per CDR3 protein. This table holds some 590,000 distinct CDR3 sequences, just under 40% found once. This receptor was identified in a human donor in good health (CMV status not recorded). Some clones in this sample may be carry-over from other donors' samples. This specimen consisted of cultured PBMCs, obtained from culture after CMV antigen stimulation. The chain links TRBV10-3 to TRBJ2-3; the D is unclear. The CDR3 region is CAISAGGITQYF. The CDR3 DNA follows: TGTGCCATCAGTGCAGGTGGGATTACGCAGTATTTT.